This is a list of T cell receptor beta chains from one sample in a study of radiation and T cells in renal cell carcinoma. Method: immunoSEQ multiplex PCR; TCRdb's copy keeps in-frame clones and lacks some. The data show 120,000 to 150,000 clones, with about 88% seen just once and less than 20% held by the top ten. Sequencing was performed on blood, taken from a patient whose treatment included radiotherapy and nephrectomy. The receptors were sampled from a woman between 50 and 59 years old with renal cell carcinoma. Both conserved end residues are part of each CDR3. The order of the fields is V gene, D gene, clone size, J gene, CDR3 DNA, CDR3 protein. D genes are given only for firm matches. Clone size is stated in some rows and not others, as once, few, many or a class when expanded.

v_call: TRBV19; d_call: NA; clone_size: NA; j_call: TRBJ1-1; cdr3_nt: TGTGCCAGTAGTCGTGAGGGGTGGAGGACTGAAGCTTTCTTT; cdr3_aa: CASSREGWRTEAFF
v_call: TRBV10-3; d_call: TRBD1; clone_size: NA; j_call: TRBJ2-7; cdr3_nt: TGTGCCAACTCCGGGACAGGGGGCAACGAGCAGTACTTC; cdr3_aa: CANSGTGGNEQYF
v_call: TRBV7-9; d_call: NA; clone_size: few; j_call: TRBJ1-6; cdr3_nt: TGTGCCAGCAGCTTAGCGCAGGATTCACCCCTCCACTTT; cdr3_aa: CASSLAQDSPLHF
v_call: TRBV28; d_call: NA; clone_size: NA; j_call: TRBJ1-4; cdr3_nt: TGTGCCAGCAGGCCTCGAGGAGATGGGGAAAAACTGTTTTTT; cdr3_aa: CASRPRGDGEKLFF
v_call: TRBV18; d_call: NA; clone_size: NA; j_call: TRBJ2-5; cdr3_nt: TGTGCCAGCTCTGGGGAGACCCAGTACTTC; cdr3_aa: CASSGETQYF
v_call: TRBV5-4; d_call: NA; clone_size: NA; j_call: TRBJ1-2; cdr3_nt: TGTGCCAGCAGCTCCAGGGGCCCCGGGACTGGCTACACCTTC; cdr3_aa: CASSSRGPGTGYTF
v_call: TRBV19; d_call: NA; clone_size: NA; j_call: TRBJ1-5; cdr3_nt: TGTGCCAGTAGGCCGGAACCGCATCAGCCCCAGCATTTT; cdr3_aa: CASRPEPHQPQHF
v_call: TRBV5-4; d_call: NA; clone_size: NA; j_call: TRBJ2-1; cdr3_nt: TGTGCCAGCATGGGGGGGCAGGGGAATGAGCAGTTCTTC; cdr3_aa: CASMGGQGNEQFF
v_call: TRBV28; d_call: NA; clone_size: NA; j_call: TRBJ2-2; cdr3_nt: TGTGCCAGCCGGTTGGGAGCAACCGGGGAGCTGTTTTTT; cdr3_aa: CASRLGATGELFF
v_call: TRBV5-4; d_call: TRBD1; clone_size: NA; j_call: TRBJ1-1; cdr3_nt: TGTGCCAGCAGCCGGTGGACAGGGGGGAACACTGAAGCTTTCTTT; cdr3_aa: CASSRWTGGNTEAFF